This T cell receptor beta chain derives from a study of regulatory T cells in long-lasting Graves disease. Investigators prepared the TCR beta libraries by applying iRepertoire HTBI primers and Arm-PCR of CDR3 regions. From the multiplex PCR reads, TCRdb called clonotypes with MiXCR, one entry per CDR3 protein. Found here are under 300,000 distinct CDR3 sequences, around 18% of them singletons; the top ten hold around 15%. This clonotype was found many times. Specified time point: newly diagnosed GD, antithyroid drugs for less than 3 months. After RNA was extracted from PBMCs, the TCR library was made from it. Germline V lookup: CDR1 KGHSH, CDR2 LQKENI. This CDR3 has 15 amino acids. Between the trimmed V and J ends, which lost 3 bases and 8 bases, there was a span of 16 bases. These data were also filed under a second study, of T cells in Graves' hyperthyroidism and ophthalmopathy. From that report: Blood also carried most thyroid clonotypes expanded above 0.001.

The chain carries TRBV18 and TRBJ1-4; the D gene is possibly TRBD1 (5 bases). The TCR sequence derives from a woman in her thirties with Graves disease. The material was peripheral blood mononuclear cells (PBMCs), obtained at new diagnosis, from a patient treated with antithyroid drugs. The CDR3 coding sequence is TGTGCCAGCTCACCCCGAAAGGGAGGGGAGGAAAAACTGTTTTTT. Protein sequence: CASSPRKGGEEKLFF.